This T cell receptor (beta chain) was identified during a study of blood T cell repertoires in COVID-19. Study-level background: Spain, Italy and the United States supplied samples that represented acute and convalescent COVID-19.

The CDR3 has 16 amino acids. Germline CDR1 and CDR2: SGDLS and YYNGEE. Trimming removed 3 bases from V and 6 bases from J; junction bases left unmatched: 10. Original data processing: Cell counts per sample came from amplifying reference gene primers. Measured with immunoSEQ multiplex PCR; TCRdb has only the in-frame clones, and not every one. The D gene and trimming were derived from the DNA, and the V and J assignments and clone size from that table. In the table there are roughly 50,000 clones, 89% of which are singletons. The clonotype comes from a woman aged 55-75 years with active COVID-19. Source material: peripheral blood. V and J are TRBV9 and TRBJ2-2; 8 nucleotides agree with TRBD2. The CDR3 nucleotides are TGTGCCAGCAGCGCGGATCGCGGGGGGTGGGCCGGGGAGCTGTTTTTT. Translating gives CASSADRGGWAGELFF. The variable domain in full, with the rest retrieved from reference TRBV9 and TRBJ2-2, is DSGVTQTPKHLITATGQRVTLRCSPRSGDLSVYWYQQSLDQGLQFLIQYYNGEERAKGNILERFSAQQFPDLHSELNLSSLELGDSALYFCASSADRGGWAGELFFGEGSRLTVL.